Presented here are 24 T cell receptor beta chains from one specimen sequenced in a study of cytomegalovirus exposure and HLA in healthy donors. The PCR ran on 60 Vbeta and 13 Jbeta primers. Sequencing was performed with immunoSEQ multiplex PCR; in TCRdb, only in-frame clones are kept and a portion is missing. The data contain approximately 130,000 clones, more than 80% of them seen just once; the ten biggest clones take up under 7.5%. Specimen: PBMCs. These TCRs come from a woman aged 30 to 39 in good health and CMV-seropositive.

This chain joins TRBV27 and TRBJ2-7, with D perhaps TRBD1 (6 bases). This CDR3 spans 13 amino acids. Looked up from germline, CDR1 is MNHEY and CDR2 is SMNVEV (reference sequence). Trimming pared 6 bases from V and 2 bases from J, leaving 11 bases between. CDR3 in DNA: TGTGCCAGCAGGAAAGGGGGTGCCTACGAGCAGTACTTC. It yields the protein CASRKGGAYEQYF.

The chain combines TRBV28 with TRBJ1-1; 7 bases align to TRBD1. After removal of 8 bases from V and 2 bases from J, the junction contained 8 bases not matched to a gene. The length of the CDR3 is 14 residues. The germline CDR1 and CDR2 sequences are MDHEN and SYDVKM. CDR3 region: CASLPGTANTEAFF. CDR3 bases: TGTGCCAGCCTCCCCGGGACAGCTAACACTGAAGCTTTCTTT.

The chain combines TRBV14 with TRBJ1-1; D is unresolved. Germline V gene data show CDR1 as SGHDN and CDR2 as FVKESK. The CDR3 has 15 amino acids. The V end lost 1 base, the J end lost 5 bases, and 14 bases lay between the germline ends. CDR3 bases: TGTGCCAGCAGCCAAGGGTTGGTGCGAGGGACTGAAGCTTTCTTT. Translating gives CASSQGLVRGTEAFF.

This chain connects TRBV5-1 to TRBJ1-4; D not certain. The CDR3 has 12 amino acids. CDR1 is SGHRS and CDR2 is YFSETQ in the germline V gene. Trimming left V 8 bases short and J 3 bases short, with 8 bases between. The CDR3 is CASSIPNEKLFF. The DNA for the CDR3 is TGCGCCAGTAGTATACCTAATGAAAAACTGTTTTTT.

This rearrangement joins TRBV5-1 to TRBJ2-3, with 7 bases aligning to TRBD1. Germline V gene data show CDR1 as SGHRS and CDR2 as YFSETQ. This CDR3 has 14 amino acids. Trimming cost V 2 bases and J 2 bases; bases outside gene matches: 2. The CDR3 region is CASSLDRVTDTQYF. CDR3 nucleotide sequence: TGCGCCAGCAGCTTAGACAGGGTCACAGATACGCAGTATTTT.

Only one count was recorded for this clone. This sequence joins TRBV18 and TRBJ1-1, with D perhaps matching TRBD1 (6 bases). The CDR3 runs 16 residues. V lost 4 bases to trimming and J lost 0 bases, with 15 bases between them. The germline CDR1 and CDR2 sequences are KGHSH and LQKENI. The CDR3 loop reads CASSQGRGTMNTEAFF. DNA for the CDR3: TGTGCCAGCTCACAGGGAAGGGGGACCATGAACACTGAAGCTTTCTTT. The full variable domain, completed using reference TRBV18 and TRBJ1-1, is NAGVMQNPRHLVRRRGQEARLRCSPMKGHSHVYWYRQLPEEGLKFMVYLQKENIIDESGMPKERFSAEFPKEGPSILRIQQVVRGDSAAYFCASSQGRGTMNTEAFFGQGTRLTVV.

The chain is built from TRBV9 and TRBJ1-5; 8 bases map to TRBD1. The V and J ends lost 4 bases and 2 bases, in that order; junction bases with no gene match: 5. Germline V gene lookup returns CDR1 SGDLS and CDR2 YYNGEE. CDR3 length: 15 residues. DNA of the CDR3: TGTGCCAGCAGCCCAGACAGGGGTGGCAATCAGCCCCAGCATTTT. Translating it yields CASSPDRGGNQPQHF.

This chain joins TRBV9 and TRBJ1-2; TRBD1 matches at 7 bases. Trimming removed 3 bases from V and 0 bases from J; junction bases left unmatched: 2. CDR1 SGDLS and CDR2 YYNGEE come from the germline V gene. CDR3 length: 14 amino acids. The CDR3 bases are TGTGCCAGCAGCGGGGACAGTCCTAACTATGGCTACACCTTC. It codes for CASSGDSPNYGYTF.

The gene calls are TRBV5-6 and TRBJ1-1, with D unclear. From germline, CDR1 is SGHDT and CDR2 YYEEEE. CDR3 length: 13 residues. Trimming stripped 3 bases from V and 1 base from J, with 7 bases between. DNA of the CDR3: TGTGCCAGCAGCTGGTCAGAGAACACTGAAGCTTTCTTT. Translated, it gives CASSWSENTEAFF.

V is TRBV28 and J is TRBJ2-7, with D possibly matching TRBD1 (6 bases). Deletions cut 6 bases from V and 6 bases from J, with 18 bases between. Germline V gene lookup returns CDR1 MDHEN and CDR2 SYDVKM. CDR3 size: 14 residues. The CDR3 loop reads CASSPTGRLAEQYF. The CDR3, as DNA: TGTGCCAGCAGCCCAACAGGGCGCCTAGCCGAGCAGTACTTC.

The genes are TRBV2 and TRBJ1-6, with TRBD1 as a possible D gene (5 bases). This CDR3 is 13 amino acids long. CDR1 is SNHLY, CDR2 FYNNEI, per germline. Trimming took 3 bases from V and 10 from J, leaving 10 bases between them. In DNA form, the CDR3 reads TGTGCCAGCAGTGATAGGGGCGAGTCACCCCTCCACTTT. Its protein is CASSDRGESPLHF. Supplemented by reference TRBV2 and TRBJ1-6, the full variable domain reads EPEVTQTPSHQVTQMGQEVILRCVPISNHLYFYWYRQILGQKVEFLVSFYNNEISEKSEIFDDQFSVERPDGSNFTLKIRSTKLEDSAMYFCASSDRGESPLHFGNGTRLTVT.

The chain employs TRBV9 and TRBJ2-7; 9 bases are a match to TRBD2. V gave up 4 bases and J gave up 5 bases; unmatched junction bases: 10. Germline V lookup: CDR1 SGDLS, CDR2 YYNGEE. The CDR3 extends over 15 amino acids. CDR3: CASSPGGTSPHEQYF. Written as DNA, the CDR3 is TGTGCCAGCAGCCCGGGTGGGACTAGCCCTCACGAGCAGTACTTC.

In nucleotides, the CDR3 is TGTGCCTGGGAACCCTACAGGGGGACTGAAGCTTTCTTT. Its translation is CAWEPYRGTEAFF. The chain is built from TRBV30 and TRBJ1-1; 8 nucleotides line up with TRBD1. Germline loops: CDR1 GTSNPN, CDR2 SVGIG (reference sequence). J lost 5 bases, V lost 5 bases, and 7 bases had no gene match. The CDR3 has 13 residues.

CDR3 sequence reads: CASSPLGLVSTDTQYF. CDR3 nucleotides: TGTGCCAGCAGCCCACTGGGACTAGTTAGCACAGATACGCAGTATTTT. This chain connects TRBV7-3 to TRBJ2-3; 8 nucleotides align to TRBD2. V dropped 5 bases and J dropped 0; count of bases not matched to a gene: 7. Germline V gene lookup returns CDR1 SGHTA and CDR2 FQGTGA. The CDR3 runs to 16 residues.

As DNA, the CDR3 is TGTGCCAGCAGTGGGAGGCAGGGGTGGGCCAAAGCTTTCTTT. Encoded protein: CASSGRQGWAKAFF. The rearrangement links TRBV6-1 to TRBJ1-1; weak D call: TRBD1 (6 bases). The CDR3 sequence is 14 residues long. Germline lookup yields CDR1 MNHNS and CDR2 SASEGT. Trimming took off 4 bases at V and 9 bases at J, with 18 bases between the two ends.

This clone has just one count. The chain combines TRBV5-1 with TRBJ1-5, with D tentatively TRBD1 (5 bases). In germline, CDR1 is SGHRS, CDR2 YFSETQ. Trimming left V 0 bases short and J 3 bases short, with 10 bases between. The CDR3 runs to 15 residues. The CDR3 sequence is CASSLGGGDNQPQHF. The CDR3 DNA sequence: TGCGCCAGCAGCTTGGGGGGAGGGGACAATCAGCCCCAGCATTTT.

The chain couples TRBV5-1 to TRBJ2-2; TRBD1 might be the D (5 bases). The CDR3 is made up of 14 amino acids. V shed 0 bases and J shed 8 bases, with 11 bases lying between them. Germline values: CDR1 SGHRS, CDR2 YFSETQ. The CDR3 nucleotides are TGCGCCAGCAGCTTGGGACAGCCCAGTGGGGAGCTGTTTTTT. It encodes CASSLGQPSGELFF.

The rearrangement uses TRBV6-6 and TRBJ1-3, with D perhaps matching TRBD1 (5 bases). The CDR3 covers 16 residues. The V end lost 0 bases, the J end lost 0 bases, and 9 bases lay between the germline ends. Looked up from germline, CDR1 is MNHNY and CDR2 is SVGAGI (reference sequence). CDR3 in DNA: TGTGCCAGCAGTTACTCGGGGCCCGCCTCTGGAAACACCATATATTTT. Protein product: CASSYSGPASGNTIYF.

This clone was seen only once. One end of the junction is discordant with germline, which a read error may explain. The genes are TRBV7-9 and TRBJ1-1, with a possible D match to TRBD1 (6 bases). The CDR3 extends over 17 amino acids. The germline V gene has CDR1 SEHNR and CDR2 FQNEAQ (reference sequence). CDR3 in DNA: TGTTCCAGCAGCTTAGCCGGGACAAGATATGTTAACACTGAAGCTTTCTTT. This gives the protein CSSSLAGTRYVNTEAFF.

The chain combines TRBV28 with TRBJ2-7; 10 nucleotides match TRBD1. With V trimmed by 5 bases and J by 2 bases, 9 bases remained unmatched. The germline CDR1 and CDR2 sequences are MDHEN and SYDVKM. The CDR3 consists of 16 residues. The CDR3 nucleotides are TGTGCCAGCAGTACTACCGGACAGGGGGGTCCCTACGAGCAGTACTTC. Translated, it gives CASSTTGQGGPYEQYF.

The chain combines TRBV14 with TRBJ2-3, with D uncertain. V dropped 0 bases and J dropped 3 bases, with 10 bases sitting between them. The CDR3 covers 15 residues. Germline CDR1 SGHDN, CDR2 FVKESK. CDR3: CASSQDPAGTDTQYF. The CDR3 DNA follows: TGTGCCAGCAGCCAAGACCCCGCCGGTACAGATACGCAGTATTTT. Full variable domain (remainder filled in from reference TRBV14 and TRBJ2-3): EAGVTQFPSHSVIEKGQTVTLRCDPISGHDNLYWYRRVMGKEIKFLLHFVKESKQDESGMPNNRFLAERTGGTYSTLKVQPAELEDSGVYFCASSQDPAGTDTQYFGPGTRLTVL.

Only one count was recorded for this clone. The J gene is TRBJ2-3, the V gene TRBV6-5, with TRBD2 matching 14 bases. CDR3 length: 15 residues. Losses at the gene ends were 6 bases for V and 8 bases for J; bases not matched to a gene: 7. The germline CDR1 and CDR2 sequences are MNHEY and SVGAGI. The CDR3 coding sequence is TGTGCCAGCAGCCCCTGGACTAGCGGGGGGTTTACGCAGTATTTT. Its translation: CASSPWTSGGFTQYF.

This clone was detected once. V and J are TRBV7-8 and TRBJ1-4, with TRBD1 matching over 8 bases. CDR3 length equals 16 residues. The V gene's germline CDR1 is SGHVS and CDR2 FQNEAQ. The ends lost 4 bases at V and 7 bases at J; junction bases unmatched: 11. CDR3: CASSSMGDRSGEKLFF. The CDR3 DNA reads as TGTGCCAGCAGCTCTATGGGGGACAGGAGTGGTGAAAAACTGTTTTTT. Variable domain in full (rest from reference TRBV7-8 and TRBJ1-4): GAGVSQSPRYKVAKRGQDVALRCDPISGHVSLFWYQQALGQGPEFLTYFQNEAQLDKSGLPSDRFFAERPEGSVSTLKIQRTQQEDSAVYLCASSSMGDRSGEKLFFGSGTQLSVL.

In the case of this clone: The sample has other DNA sequences that encode this CDR3 too. The V gene is TRBV7-9, the J gene TRBJ1-2; 8 bases line up with TRBD1. The ends lost 1 base at V and 6 bases at J; junction bases unmatched: 10. Germline CDR1 SEHNR, CDR2 FQNEAQ (reference sequence). CDR3 length: 16 amino acids. The CDR3 loop is CASSLDLGQGADGYTF. The CDR3 nucleotides read TGTGCCAGCAGCTTAGACCTCGGCCAGGGGGCAGATGGCTACACCTTC.